The 25 T cell receptor beta chains in this list originate from one sample, sequenced in a study of CD8 T cells in ankylosing spondylitis. TCRdb fed the 5' RACE reads into MiXCR, producing one record per CDR3 protein. The sample has 39,000 or so distinct CDR3 sequences, over 2.5% seen once; the top ten hold approximately 3%. Sequenced: blood, either unsorted or a sorted T cell fraction (not recorded which). The receptors were sampled from a male donor with ankylosing spondylitis or in good health (not recorded which).

In this sample, this clonotype turned up many times. The chain couples TRBV9 to TRBJ2-2; 8 nucleotides align to TRBD2. CDR1 and CDR2 from the germline V gene are SGDLS and YYNGEE. This CDR3 comprises 17 residues. V gave up 0 bases and J gave up 3 bases; unmatched junction bases: 7. This chain's CDR3 is CASSVGVAGSYTGELFF. The CDR3 DNA follows: TGTGCCAGCAGCGTAGGGGTAGCGGGATCGTACACCGGGGAGCTGTTTTTT.

This clonotype has a count of ten or more. The chain links TRBV9 to TRBJ2-3; no clear D gene. The V end was cut by 4 bases, the J end by 5 bases, with 8 bases between. The CDR3 runs 12 residues. CDR1 and CDR2 (germline): SGDLS, YYNGEE. The CDR3 sequence: CASSPLLDTQYF. The CDR3 bases are TGTGCCAGCAGCCCCCTCCTAGATACGCAGTATTTT.

This clonotype was detected ten times or more. The chain recombines TRBV9 with TRBJ2-3; no clear D. Germline CDR1 SGDLS, CDR2 YYNGEE. The CDR3 sequence is 14 residues long. V was shortened by 3 bases and J by 2 bases, with 10 bases between the two germline ends. The CDR3 here is CASSEGRSTDTQYF. The CDR3 coding sequence is TGTGCCAGCAGCGAGGGCCGGTCCACAGATACGCAGTATTTT.

The table lists this clonotype with many counts. This chain connects TRBV9 to TRBJ1-4, with 8 nucleotides matching TRBD1. The CDR3 totals 15 residues. Per germline, CDR1 SGDLS and CDR2 YYNGEE. V dropped 3 bases and J dropped 5; count of bases not matched to a gene: 6. DNA of the CDR3: TGTGCCAGCAGCGCCCGACAGGGGCAGAATGAAAAACTGTTTTTT. This gives the protein CASSARQGQNEKLFF.

At least ten counts were recorded for this clonotype. The gene calls are TRBV5-6 and TRBJ2-7; D is unresolved. Between the trimmed V and J ends, which lost 2 bases and 0 bases, there was a span of 9 bases. This CDR3 has 14 residues. Germline lookup yields CDR1 SGHDT and CDR2 YYEEEE. CDR3 loop: CASSLRGLSYEQYV. CDR3 nucleotides: TGTGCCAGCAGCTTACGTGGTCTCTCCTACGAGCAGTACGTC.

This clonotype was detected ten times or more. V usage is TRBV9 and J usage is TRBJ1-2; D unclear. The germline V gene has CDR1 SGDLS and CDR2 YYNGEE. Trimming removed 2 bases at V and 6 bases at J, with 11 bases between. This CDR3 has 13 residues. CDR3 nucleotides: TGTGCCAGCAGCGTGACGGATTGGGATGGCTACACCTTC. It specifies CASSVTDWDGYTF.

This clonotype occurred many times. The rearrangement uses TRBV9 and TRBJ1-6; perhaps TRBD1 as D (5 bases). V lost 0 bases, J lost 7 bases, and 11 bases lay in between. CDR1 and CDR2 (germline): SGDLS, YYNGEE. CDR3 length: 15 residues. The CDR3 DNA sequence: TGTGCCAGCAGCGTAGATCCAGGGACGAATTCACCCCTCCACTTT. It codes for CASSVDPGTNSPLHF.

This chain joins TRBV9 and TRBJ2-5; D is uncertain. Germline-derived CDR1 and CDR2 are SGDLS and YYNGEE. Trimming left V 0 bases short and J 0 bases short, with 9 bases between. The CDR3 spans 15 residues. In DNA form, the CDR3 reads TGTGCCAGCAGCGTAGGAGTCGGGTACCAAGAGACCCAGTACTTC. It yields the protein CASSVGVGYQETQYF.

At least ten counts were recorded for this clonotype. V usage is TRBV9 and J usage is TRBJ2-2; D gene ambiguous. CDR1 SGDLS and CDR2 YYNGEE come from the germline V gene. This CDR3 has 14 residues. V lost 2 bases to trimming and J lost 0 bases, with 5 bases between them. The CDR3 is CASSVDPNTGELFF. In DNA, the CDR3 is TGTGCCAGCAGCGTCGACCCGAACACCGGGGAGCTGTTTTTT.

In its sample, this clonotype was seen many times. J is TRBJ2-3 and V is TRBV9; no firm D call. Per the germline V gene, CDR1 is SGDLS and CDR2 is YYNGEE. This CDR3 spans 11 amino acids. V lost 3 bases to trimming and J lost 6 bases, with 5 bases between them. CDR3 coding DNA: TGTGCCAGCAGCGACTGGGATACGCAGTATTTT. Amino acids: CASSDWDTQYF.

There are many counts of this clonotype. The chain couples TRBV9 to TRBJ1-1, with D unresolved. CDR1 and CDR2 (germline): SGDLS, YYNGEE. V was pared by 0 bases and J by 12 bases, with 27 bases between. CDR3 length equals 17 residues. CDR3 protein: CASSVETDPGILDMSFF. CDR3 DNA sequence: TGTGCCAGCAGCGTAGAGACCGATCCGGGGATCCTCGATATGTCTTTCTTT.

This clonotype was recorded many times. The V call is TRBV9, the J call TRBJ1-1; a possible D gene is TRBD1 (6 bases). Deletions cut 5 bases from V and 3 bases from J, with 17 bases between. Looked up from germline, CDR1 is SGDLS and CDR2 is YYNGEE. The CDR3 is made up of 15 amino acids. CDR3 in DNA: TGTGCCAGCAGTGGGGACACGGGGTTTGACACTGAAGCTTTCTTT. Its protein product is CASSGDTGFDTEAFF.

This clonotype was seen ten or more times. The gene calls are TRBV9 and TRBJ2-3; D ambiguous. The V and J ends lost 5 bases and 0 bases respectively, with 13 bases between them. Per the germline V gene, CDR1 is SGDLS and CDR2 is YYNGEE. The CDR3 is made up of 15 amino acids. For the CDR3, the DNA is TGTGCCAGCAGGCCAGCAGGAGCTAGCACAGATACGCAGTATTTT. This translates into CASRPAGASTDTQYF.

This clonotype was counted between two and nine times. V usage is TRBV9 and J usage is TRBJ2-3; D gene uncertain. Per the germline V gene, CDR1 is SGDLS and CDR2 is YYNGEE. V lost 0 bases and J 2 bases, leaving 13 bases between the germline ends. The CDR3 has 16 amino acids. The CDR3 sequence: CASSVEAERLTDTQYF. The DNA of the CDR3 is TGTGCCAGCAGCGTAGAGGCGGAGCGACTCACAGATACGCAGTATTTT.

This sequence joins TRBV9 and TRBJ2-1; the match to TRBD2 covers 11 bases. CDR1 and CDR2 from the germline V gene are SGDLS and YYNGEE. The CDR3 totals 16 residues. V dropped 3 bases and J dropped 4; count of bases not matched to a gene: 6. CDR3 residues: CASSEGGLAAYNEQFF. In nucleotides, the CDR3 is TGTGCCAGCAGCGAGGGGGGACTAGCGGCTTACAATGAGCAGTTCTTC.

The table lists this clonotype with many counts. V gene TRBV9 combines with J gene TRBJ2-1; 14 bases line up with TRBD2. The CDR3 is 14 residues long. CDR1 is SGDLS, CDR2 YYNGEE, per germline. J lost 10 bases, V lost 5 bases, and 5 bases had no gene match. The CDR3 region is CASRRLAGGEEQFF. The CDR3 DNA follows: TGTGCCAGCAGGAGACTAGCGGGGGGGGAAGAGCAGTTCTTC.

In its sample, this clonotype was seen many times. The chain employs TRBV9 and TRBJ2-2; TRBD2 is a possible D gene (6 bases). Per germline, CDR1 SGDLS and CDR2 YYNGEE. This CDR3 comprises 14 residues. V gave up 0 bases and J gave up 8 bases, with 11 bases separating them. The CDR3 DNA reads as TGTGCCAGCAGCGTAGCGGGGGACCCGGGGGAGCTGTTTTTT. This translates into CASSVAGDPGELFF.

This clonotype has ten or more counts. This chain links TRBV9 with TRBJ2-1; TRBD1 agrees at 11 bases. V was clipped by 4 bases and J by 12 bases; unmatched bases: 9. This CDR3 region has 14 residues. Germline V CDR1 and CDR2: SGDLS, YYNGEE. CDR3 in amino acids: CASSQGQGGIGQFF. The CDR3 nucleotides are TGTGCCAGCAGCCAGGGACAGGGGGGAATCGGGCAGTTCTTC.

The sample holds many counts of this clonotype. This chain links TRBV20-1 with TRBJ2-1; 12 nucleotides line up with TRBD2. The CDR3 has 14 residues. J was trimmed by 7 bases and V by 1 base; bases with no gene match: 2. Germline V gene sequence: CDR1 DFQATT, CDR2 SNEGSKA (reference sequence). CDR3 in DNA: TGCAGTGCTAGAGGACTAGCGGGAGTAAATGAGCAGTTCTTC. Its translation is CSARGLAGVNEQFF.

This clonotype occurred many times. V usage is TRBV9 and J usage is TRBJ1-6, with no clear D. CDR1 is SGDLS, CDR2 YYNGEE, per germline. The CDR3 is 14 residues long. Between the trimmed V and J ends, which lost 1 base and 7 bases, there was a span of 9 bases. CDR3 loop: CASSVLSRNSPLHF. CDR3 sequence (DNA): TGTGCCAGCAGCGTACTGAGCCGGAATTCACCCCTCCACTTT.

This clonotype was counted at least ten times. CDR3 nucleotide sequence: TGTGCCAGCAGCGTAGGAGGCAGGGGTGGAGAGACCCAGTACTTC. It codes for CASSVGGRGGETQYF. The chain links TRBV9 to TRBJ2-5, with TRBD1 as a possible D gene (6 bases). CDR1 and CDR2 from the germline V gene are SGDLS and YYNGEE. CDR3 length: 15 amino acids. The ends were cut back, 0 bases at V and 4 bases at J, with 13 bases in the middle. Drawing the rest from reference TRBV9 and TRBJ2-5, the complete variable domain is DSGVTQTPKHLITATGQRVTLRCSPRSGDLSVYWYQQSLDQGLQFLIQYYNGEERAKGNILERFSAQQFPDLHSELNLSSLELGDSALYFCASSVGGRGGETQYFGPGTRLLVL.

There are many counts of this clonotype. The rearrangement links TRBV9 to TRBJ1-5, with D tentatively TRBD1 (5 bases). The V end lost 0 bases, the J end lost 1 base, and 8 bases lay between the germline ends. In germline, CDR1 is SGDLS, CDR2 YYNGEE. The CDR3 is 15 residues long. The CDR3 nucleotides are TGTGCCAGCAGCGTAGAGGAGGGGAGCAATCAGCCCCAGCATTTT. Translated, it gives CASSVEEGSNQPQHF.

This clonotype was observed many times. The chain has TRBV9 and TRBJ2-2; 13 bases fit TRBD2. CDR3 size: 18 residues. CDR1 is SGDLS, CDR2 YYNGEE, per germline. With V trimmed by 0 bases and J by 5 bases, 7 bases remained unmatched. The CDR3 sequence: CASSVAPTSGGRTGELFF. CDR3 bases: TGTGCCAGCAGCGTAGCCCCGACTAGCGGGGGGCGGACCGGGGAGCTGTTTTTT. Full variable domain (missing parts from reference TRBV9 and TRBJ2-2): DSGVTQTPKHLITATGQRVTLRCSPRSGDLSVYWYQQSLDQGLQFLIQYYNGEERAKGNILERFSAQQFPDLHSELNLSSLELGDSALYFCASSVAPTSGGRTGELFFGEGSRLTVL.

This clonotype was found many times. This rearrangement joins TRBV9 to TRBJ2-5, with 8 nucleotides matching TRBD1. CDR3 size: 16 residues. Germline CDR1 and CDR2: SGDLS and YYNGEE. The J segment lost 5 bases and the V segment lost 3 bases, leaving 12 bases of the junction unmatched. In DNA form, the CDR3 reads TGTGCCAGCAGCGGCTCCTTCAGGGGGCTCGGGGAGACCCAGTACTTC. Residues: CASSGSFRGLGETQYF.

This clonotype was picked up many times. This chain uses TRBV9 with TRBJ2-3; TRBD1 matches at 11 bases. CDR3 length equals 16 residues. Germline V gene sequence: CDR1 SGDLS, CDR2 YYNGEE. Trimming removed 2 bases from V and 5 bases from J; junction bases left unmatched: 7. The CDR3 DNA reads TGTGCCAGCAGCGTCAGCCCGGGACAGGGGGGAGATACGCAGTATTTT. Its protein product is CASSVSPGQGGDTQYF.